The entry below gives a single T cell receptor (beta chain) sequence along with its context. This sample is drawn from a study of CD8 T cells in ankylosing spondylitis. Via MiXCR, TCRdb re-called the 5' RACE reads, giving one row per CDR3 protein. The sample records roughly 38,000 distinct CDR3 sequences, 3% being singletons. V shed 0 bases and J shed 6 bases, with 9 bases lying between them. The CDR3 spans 14 residues. Germline V gene data show CDR1 as SGDLS and CDR2 as YYNGEE. The sample comprised blood, either unsorted or a sorted T cell fraction (not recorded which). The V call is TRBV9, the J call TRBJ2-2; D unresolved. This receptor was obtained from a male donor with ankylosing spondylitis or in good health (not recorded which). The DNA for the CDR3 is TGTGCCAGCAGCGTAGTATCCGGGCCCGGGGAGCTGTTTTTT. Protein sequence: CASSVVSGPGELFF.